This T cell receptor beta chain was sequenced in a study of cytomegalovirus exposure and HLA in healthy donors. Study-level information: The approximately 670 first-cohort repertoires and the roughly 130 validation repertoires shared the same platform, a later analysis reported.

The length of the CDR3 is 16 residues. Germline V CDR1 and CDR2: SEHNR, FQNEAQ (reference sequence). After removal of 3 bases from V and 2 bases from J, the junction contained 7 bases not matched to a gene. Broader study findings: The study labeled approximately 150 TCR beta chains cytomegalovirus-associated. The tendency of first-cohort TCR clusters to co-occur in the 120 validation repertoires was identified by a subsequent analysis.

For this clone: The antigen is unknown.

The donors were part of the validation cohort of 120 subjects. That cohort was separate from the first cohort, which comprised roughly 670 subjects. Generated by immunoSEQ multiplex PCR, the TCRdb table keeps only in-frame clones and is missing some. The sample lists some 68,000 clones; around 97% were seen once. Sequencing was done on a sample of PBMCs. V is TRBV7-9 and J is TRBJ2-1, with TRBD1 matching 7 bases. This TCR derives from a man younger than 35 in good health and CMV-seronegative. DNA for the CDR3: TGTGCCAGCAGCTTCGCCACAGGGGAAGCCTACAATGAGCAGTTCTTC. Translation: CASSFATGEAYNEQFF.